The 28 T cell receptor beta chains below come from one sample, sequenced in a study of Ad26.COV2.S vaccination and SARS-CoV-2 variants. TCRdb's copy holds only in-frame clones and misses some; the assay was immunoSEQ multiplex PCR. The sample holds around 100,000 clones; around three quarters are singletons and the top ten take roughly 17%. The source was peripheral blood, collected after recovery from COVID-19. Source of these receptors: a human donor who had recovered from COVID-19.

The chain uses TRBV4-1 and TRBJ2-5; a possible D gene is TRBD1 (6 bases). This CDR3 has 14 residues. V lost 0 bases and J 5 bases, leaving 10 bases between the germline ends. The germline V gene has CDR1 MGHRA and CDR2 YSYEKL. The DNA of the CDR3 is TGCGCCAGCAGCCAAGATCAGGGGCGGGAGACCCAGTACTTC. This gives the protein CASSQDQGRETQYF.

CDR3 sequence: CASSLQGGEKLFF. For the CDR3, the DNA is TGTGCCAGCAGTTTACAGGGCGGTGAAAAACTGTTTTTT. The V call is TRBV27, the J call TRBJ1-4; possibly TRBD1 for D (5 bases). V dropped 2 bases and J dropped 7 bases, with 8 bases sitting between them. Per the germline V gene, CDR1 is MNHEY and CDR2 is SMNVEV (reference sequence). The CDR3 is made up of 13 amino acids.

This clone was detected only a few times. The chain employs TRBV11-2 and TRBJ2-1, with 7 bases aligning to TRBD1. CDR1 is SGHAT, CDR2 FQNNGV, per germline. With 0 bases clipped from V and 2 bases from J, the junction kept 1 base outside the gene matches. The CDR3 has 15 residues. The CDR3 DNA reads as TGTGCCAGCAGCTTAGAACAGGGGCCCTACAATGAGCAGTTCTTC. This encodes CASSLEQGPYNEQFF.

V is TRBV27 and J is TRBJ1-4; 8 bases match TRBD1. Germline V CDR1 and CDR2: MNHEY, SMNVEV (reference sequence). J gave up 2 bases and V 6 bases, and 5 bases lay outside the gene matches. The CDR3 loop spans 15 amino acids. The CDR3 is CASSPAGGTNEKLFF. Here the CDR3 DNA reads TGTGCCAGCAGCCCTGCAGGGGGCACTAATGAAAAACTGTTTTTT.

The V and J genes are TRBV19 and TRBJ1-5, with a possible D match to TRBD1 (5 bases). The germline V and J ends were trimmed by 7 bases and 0 bases, with 16 bases remaining between them. This CDR3 region has 16 residues. The germline CDR1 and CDR2 sequences are LNHDA and SQIVND (reference sequence). The CDR3 DNA reads as TGTGCCAGTACCGATTCACAGGCATATAGCAATCAGCCCCAGCATTTT. Translated, it gives CASTDSQAYSNQPQHF.

V gene TRBV7-9 combines with J gene TRBJ1-1; the D gene is possibly TRBD1 (5 bases). V lost 7 bases to trimming and J lost 4 bases, with 13 bases between them. Per the germline V gene, CDR1 is SEHNR and CDR2 is FQNEAQ (reference sequence). The CDR3 runs to 13 residues. The CDR3 spells CASTLGGITEAFF. The CDR3 DNA reads TGTGCCAGCACGCTCGGGGGAATCACTGAAGCTTTCTTT.

This clone was recorded a few times. The chain links TRBV19 to TRBJ1-1, with 9 bases fitting TRBD1. The V gene's germline CDR1 is LNHDA and CDR2 SQIVND (reference sequence). Trimming took 7 bases from V and 2 from J; bases not matched to a gene: 8. The CDR3 covers 15 residues. The DNA of the CDR3 is TGTGCCAGTAATACCCCGGGACAGGGAAACACTGAAGCTTTCTTT. This codes for CASNTPGQGNTEAFF.

The chain links TRBV7-2 to TRBJ2-3, with D uncertain. V was clipped by 6 bases and J by 2 bases, with 6 bases between them. The CDR3 consists of 12 residues. Germline values: CDR1 SGHTA, CDR2 FQGNSA. The CDR3 nucleotides are TGTGCCAGCAGTAGGTACACAGATACGCAGTATTTT. Its protein is CASSRYTDTQYF. The full variable domain, with the rest looked up from reference TRBV7-2 and TRBJ2-3, is GAGVSQSPSNKVTEKGKDVELRCDPISGHTALYWYRQSLGQGLEFLIYFQGNSAPDKSGLPSDRFSAERTGGSVSTLTIQRTQQEDSAVYLCASSRYTDTQYFGPGTRLTVL.

This rearrangement joins TRBV30 to TRBJ2-1; possibly TRBD1 for D (6 bases). In germline, CDR1 is GTSNPN, CDR2 SVGIG (reference sequence). V was clipped by 3 bases and J by 9 bases, with 12 bases between them. The CDR3 length is 12 residues. For the CDR3, the DNA is TGTGCCTGGAGCACAGGGAACGGTGAGCAGTTCTTC. Protein: CAWSTGNGEQFF.

The genes are TRBV7-9 and TRBJ2-5; 13 positions match TRBD2. V gave up 7 bases and J gave up 3 bases; unmatched junction bases: 5. The CDR3 contains 15 residues. Germline assignment: CDR1 SEHNR and CDR2 FQNEAQ (reference sequence). The CDR3 spells CASTFTSGGEETQYF. The CDR3 DNA is TGTGCCAGCACCTTCACTAGCGGGGGGGAAGAGACCCAGTACTTC.

The J gene is TRBJ1-6, the V gene TRBV6-1; no clear D gene. Trimming cost V 1 base and J 10 bases, with 5 bases left between them. Germline V gives CDR1 MNHNS, CDR2 SASEGT. The CDR3 has 12 residues. The CDR3 spells CASSEGGSPLHF. CDR3 nucleotides: TGTGCCAGCAGTGAAGGAGGGTCACCCCTCCACTTT.

DNA of the CDR3: TGTGCCAGCAGAATGACCGTACCGTCTTCTGCTTTCTTT. It is translated as CASRMTVPSSAFF. The chain recombines TRBV28 with TRBJ1-1; D is uncertain. The germline V gene has CDR1 MDHEN and CDR2 SYDVKM. This CDR3 spans 13 amino acids. V was clipped by 6 bases and J by 11 bases, with 19 bases between them.

A remark on this clone: A read error may account for a junction end that differs from germline. The chain uses TRBV28 and TRBJ1-2, with D unresolved. This CDR3 has 13 residues. Per the germline V gene, CDR1 is MDHEN and CDR2 is SYDVKM. CDR3 sequence reads: CASGFPLDYGYTF. CDR3 sequence (DNA): TGTGCCAGCGGTTTCCCTTTGGACTATGGCTACACCTTC.

The count of this clone is one. The chain recombines TRBV28 with TRBJ2-1; D may be TRBD1 or TRBD2 (6 bases each). The CDR3 contains 13 residues. Trimming removed 11 bases from V and 7 bases from J, with 18 bases in between. Per the germline V gene, CDR1 is MDHEN and CDR2 is SYDVKM. The CDR3 is CAGGTGAPNEQFF. CDR3 bases: TGTGCCGGAGGTACGGGGGCCCCTAATGAGCAGTTCTTC.

This chain links TRBV28 with TRBJ1-2; D call uncertain. V dropped 1 base and J dropped 3 bases, with 9 bases sitting between them. Germline assignment: CDR1 MDHEN and CDR2 SYDVKM. This CDR3 comprises 14 residues. The CDR3 reads CASSLLATHYGYTF. The CDR3 DNA sequence: TGTGCCAGCAGTTTATTGGCAACACACTATGGCTACACCTTC.

The chain uses TRBV24-1 and TRBJ1-1; D ambiguous. V was cut by 5 bases and J by 3 bases, with 6 bases left in between. The CDR3 has 12 residues. Per germline, CDR1 KGHDR and CDR2 SFDVKD. The CDR3 is CATSAGDTEAFF. Here the CDR3 DNA reads TGTGCCACCAGTGCCGGGGACACTGAAGCTTTCTTT.

The CDR3 sequence: CASSNPSGGETQYF. Here the CDR3 DNA reads TGTGCCAGCAGCAACCCGTCGGGAGGGGAGACCCAGTACTTC. The genes are TRBV5-4 and TRBJ2-5; 8 bases line up with TRBD2. Germline V gene data show CDR1 as SGHNT and CDR2 as YYREEE (reference sequence). This CDR3 is built from 14 residues. With V trimmed by 4 bases and J by 5 bases, 7 bases remained unmatched.

The chain employs TRBV15 and TRBJ2-1; the D gene is possibly TRBD1 (5 bases). Trimming pared 5 bases from V and 9 bases from J, leaving 11 bases between. This CDR3 has 12 amino acids. Germline V gene sequence: CDR1 LNHNV, CDR2 YYDKDF (reference sequence). The CDR3 nucleotides read TGTGCCACCAGCTGGTCAGGGTTTGAGCAGTTCTTC. As protein: CATSWSGFEQFF.

The rearrangement uses TRBV29-1 and TRBJ1-4, with 7 nucleotides matching TRBD1. Germline V gene lookup returns CDR1 SQVTM and CDR2 ANQGSEA. V lost 6 bases, J lost 4 bases, and 8 bases stayed unmatched. This CDR3 is built from 14 residues. Written as DNA, the CDR3 is TGCAGCGTACGTCCCGGGACAGATAATGAAAAACTGTTTTTT. Encoded protein: CSVRPGTDNEKLFF. The full variable domain, rest sourced from reference TRBV29-1 and TRBJ1-4, is SAVISQKPSRDICQRGTSLTIQCQVDSQVTMMFWYRQQPGQSLTLIATANQGSEATYESGFVIDKFPISRPNLTFSTLTVSNMSPEDSSIYLCSVRPGTDNEKLFFGSGTQLSVL.

This clone was found once. One end of the junction does not line up with germline, which may come from a read error. This chain connects TRBV6-5 to TRBJ2-7, with D perhaps TRBD1 or TRBD2 (5 bases each). Germline V gene sequence: CDR1 MNHEY, CDR2 SVGAGI. The CDR3 sequence is 12 residues long. The CDR3 nucleotides read TGTGCCAGTAGAGACTCGCCGGGACGGCCCAACTTC. This codes for CASRDSPGRPNF.

For the CDR3, the DNA is TGTGCCAGCGCGGAATCTGGAAACACCATATATTTT. Its protein product is CASAESGNTIYF. V gene TRBV12-3 or TRBV12-4 combines with J gene TRBJ1-3, with D uncertain. Trimming left V 8 bases short and J 1 base short, with 6 bases between. The CDR3 is made up of 12 amino acids.

This clone has a handful of counts. In nucleotides, the CDR3 is TGCGCCAGCAGCCAAGGTCTCCTCAATAGCAATCAGCCCCAGCATTTT. It specifies CASSQGLLNSNQPQHF. This chain joins TRBV4-1 and TRBJ1-5; D remains ambiguous. The germline V gene encodes CDR1 MGHRA and CDR2 YSYEKL. The CDR3 totals 16 residues. V was shortened by 1 base and J by 0 bases, with 10 bases between the two germline ends.

This chain joins TRBV7-2 and TRBJ2-7, with TRBD1 matching 10 bases. With 0 bases clipped from V and 6 bases from J, the junction kept 5 bases outside the gene matches. Germline loops: CDR1 SGHTA, CDR2 FQGNSA. CDR3 length: 15 amino acids. CDR3 nucleotides: TGTGCCAGCAGCTTAGCAGCGACAGGGGGCGGCGAGCAGTACTTC. It codes for CASSLAATGGGEQYF. Full variable domain (outside the CDR3, taken from reference TRBV7-2 and TRBJ2-7): GAGVSQSPSNKVTEKGKDVELRCDPISGHTALYWYRQSLGQGLEFLIYFQGNSAPDKSGLPSDRFSAERTGGSVSTLTIQRTQQEDSAVYLCASSLAATGGGEQYFGPGTRLTVT.

This clone turned up a few times. The CDR3, as DNA: TGTGCCAGCAGACAGGAGGACTATGGCTACACCTTC. Its protein is CASRQEDYGYTF. The V and J genes are TRBV27 and TRBJ1-2; possibly TRBD1 for D (5 bases). The CDR3 is made up of 12 amino acids. With 6 bases removed from V and 3 bases from J, the gap between germline ends came to 8 bases. Per germline, CDR1 MNHEY and CDR2 SMNVEV (reference sequence).

In its sample, this clone was seen a few times. The V call is TRBV10-1, the J call TRBJ2-7; 7 bases match TRBD2. With V trimmed by 11 bases and J by 6 bases, 10 bases remained unmatched. The CDR3 has 12 amino acids. Germline CDR1 WNHNN, CDR2 SYGVQD (reference sequence). CDR3 amino acids: CAYTPGGSEQYF. CDR3 bases: TGCGCCTATACCCCGGGGGGTAGCGAGCAGTACTTC.

V and J are TRBV5-4 and TRBJ1-1; unclear D gene. The V end lost 4 bases, the J end lost 1 base, and 5 bases lay between the germline ends. Per germline, CDR1 SGHNT and CDR2 YYREEE (reference sequence). The CDR3 sequence is 12 residues long. The CDR3 nucleotides read TGTGCCAGCAGCCAACAGAACACTGAAGCTTTCTTT. Translation gives CASSQQNTEAFF. Together with reference TRBV5-4 and TRBJ1-1, the CDR3 gives the full variable domain: ETGVTQSPTHLIKTRGQQVTLRCSSQSGHNTVSWYQQALGQGPQFIFQYYREEENGRGNFPPRFSGLQFPNYSSELNVNALELDDSALYLCASSQQNTEAFFGQGTRLTVV.

This clone showed up just once. The V call is TRBV20-1, the J call TRBJ1-4, with D possibly being TRBD1 (6 bases). This CDR3 is 14 amino acids long. V lost 3 bases, J lost 7 bases, and 15 bases lay in between. The germline gives CDR1 DFQATT, CDR2 SNEGSKA (reference sequence). The CDR3 loop reads CSASIGTWGEKLFF. CDR3 nucleotide sequence: TGCAGTGCTAGTATTGGGACATGGGGTGAAAAACTGTTTTTT.

This chain connects TRBV6-2 or TRBV6-3 to TRBJ1-2; D is possibly TRBD1 (5 bases). Trimming removed 5 bases from V and 4 bases from J, with 23 bases in between. The CDR3 sequence is 17 residues long. CDR1 is MNHEY and CDR2 is SVGEGT in the germline V gene. CDR3 DNA: TGTGCCAGCAGTCTTCCCCAATACAGGACCGGAACCTATGGCTACACCTTC. Amino acids: CASSLPQYRTGTYGYTF.